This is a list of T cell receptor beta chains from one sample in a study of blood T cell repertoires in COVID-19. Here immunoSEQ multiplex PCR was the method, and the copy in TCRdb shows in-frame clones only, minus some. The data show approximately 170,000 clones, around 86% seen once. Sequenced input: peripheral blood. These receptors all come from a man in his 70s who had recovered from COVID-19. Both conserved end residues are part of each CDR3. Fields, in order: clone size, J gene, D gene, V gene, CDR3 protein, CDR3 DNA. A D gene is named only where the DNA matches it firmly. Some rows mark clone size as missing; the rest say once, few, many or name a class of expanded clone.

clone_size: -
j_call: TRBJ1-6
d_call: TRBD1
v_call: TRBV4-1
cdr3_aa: CASSLRDSYNSPLHF
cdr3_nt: TGCGCCAGCAGCCTCCGGGACAGCTATAATTCACCCCTCCACTTT

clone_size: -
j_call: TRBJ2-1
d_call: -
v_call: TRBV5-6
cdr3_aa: CASSLVSGYNEQFF
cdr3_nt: TGTGCCAGCAGCTTGGTAAGCGGGTACAATGAGCAGTTCTTC

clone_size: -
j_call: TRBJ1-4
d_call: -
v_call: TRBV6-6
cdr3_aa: CASTAGLGNEKLFF
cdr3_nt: TGTGCCAGCACCGCAGGGTTGGGTAATGAAAAACTGTTTTTT

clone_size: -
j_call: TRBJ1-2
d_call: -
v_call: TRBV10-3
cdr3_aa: CAISLTGVDYGYTF
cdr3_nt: TGTGCCATCAGCCTGACGGGGGTTGACTATGGCTACACCTTC

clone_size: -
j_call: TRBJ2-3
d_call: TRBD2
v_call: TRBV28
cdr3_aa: CASSFGAGVTDTQYF
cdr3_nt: TGTGCCAGCAGTTTCGGAGCGGGAGTCACAGATACGCAGTATTTT

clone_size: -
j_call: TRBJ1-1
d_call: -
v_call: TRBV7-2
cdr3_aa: CASSLGGTIGEAFF
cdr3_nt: TGTGCCAGCAGCTTAGGAGGGACAATCGGTGAAGCTTTCTTT

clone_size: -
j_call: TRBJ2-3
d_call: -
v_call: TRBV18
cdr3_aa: CASSPPGTDTQYF
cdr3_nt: TGTGCCAGCTCACCACCCGGGACAGATACGCAGTATTTT

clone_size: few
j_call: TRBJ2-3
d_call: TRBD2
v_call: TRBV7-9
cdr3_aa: CASSSTSGRTDTQYF
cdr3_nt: TGTGCCAGCAGCTCTACTAGCGGACGCACAGATACGCAGTATTTT

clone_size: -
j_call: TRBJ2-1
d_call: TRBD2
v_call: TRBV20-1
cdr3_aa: CSASGREGLSYNEQFF
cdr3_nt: TGCAGTGCTAGTGGGCGGGAGGGCCTTTCCTACAATGAGCAGTTCTTC

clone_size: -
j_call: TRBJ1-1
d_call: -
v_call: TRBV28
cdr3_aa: CASSLGGTDTEAFF
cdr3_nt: TGTGCCAGCAGTTTAGGGGGGACGGACACTGAAGCTTTCTTT

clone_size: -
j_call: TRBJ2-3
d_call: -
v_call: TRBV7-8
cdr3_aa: CASSSGWGGEDTQYF
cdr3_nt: TGTGCCAGCAGTTCAGGTTGGGGGGGCGAGGATACGCAGTATTTT

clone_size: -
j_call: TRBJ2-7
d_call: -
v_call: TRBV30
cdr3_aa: CAWSVEHRGEQYF
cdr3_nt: TGTGCCTGGAGTGTAGAACACCGGGGAGAGCAGTACTTC

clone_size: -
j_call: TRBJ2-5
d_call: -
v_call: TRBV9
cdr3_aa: CASSVTAAQETQYF
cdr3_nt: TGTGCCAGCAGCGTAACAGCGGCCCAAGAGACCCAGTACTTC

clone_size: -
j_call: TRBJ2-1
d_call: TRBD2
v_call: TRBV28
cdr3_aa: CASPTSSGILNEQFF
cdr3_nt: TGTGCCAGCCCAACGTCTAGCGGCATACTTAATGAGCAGTTCTTC

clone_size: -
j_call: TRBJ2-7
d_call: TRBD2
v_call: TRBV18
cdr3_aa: CASSPGGGYEQYF
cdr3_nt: TGTGCCAGCTCACCAGGGGGAGGGTACGAGCAGTACTTC

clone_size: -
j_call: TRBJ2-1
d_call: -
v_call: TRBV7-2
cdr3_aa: CASSSMKLGGLVGNEQFF
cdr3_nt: TGTGCCAGCAGCTCTATGAAGCTGGGCGGACTGGTGGGTAATGAGCAGTTCTTC

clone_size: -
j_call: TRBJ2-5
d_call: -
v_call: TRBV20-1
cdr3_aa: CSASEPESETQYF
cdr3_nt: TGCAGTGCTAGTGAGCCGGAGTCAGAGACCCAGTACTTC

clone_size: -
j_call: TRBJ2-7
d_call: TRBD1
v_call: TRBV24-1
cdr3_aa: CATSDPGQGVYEQYF
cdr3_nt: TGTGCCACCAGTGACCCGGGACAGGGGGTTTACGAGCAGTACTTC

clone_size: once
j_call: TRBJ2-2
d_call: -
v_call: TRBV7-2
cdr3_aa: CASSLGLNTGELFF
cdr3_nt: TGTGCCAGCAGCCTGGGACTTAACACCGGGGAGCTGTTTTTT

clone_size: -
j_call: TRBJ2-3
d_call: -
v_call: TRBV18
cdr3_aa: CASSPPPRDTQYF
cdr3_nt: TGTGCCAGCTCACCGCCCCCCCGGGATACGCAGTATTTT

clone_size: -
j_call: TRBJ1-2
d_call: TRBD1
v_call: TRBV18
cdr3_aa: CASSNRGGYGYTF
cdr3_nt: TGTGCCAGCTCAAACAGGGGCGGCTATGGCTACACCTTC

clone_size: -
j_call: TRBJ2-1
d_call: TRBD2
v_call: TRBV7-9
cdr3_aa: CASSPGGGEQFF
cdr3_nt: TGTGCCAGCAGCCCGGGGGGTGGTGAGCAGTTCTTC

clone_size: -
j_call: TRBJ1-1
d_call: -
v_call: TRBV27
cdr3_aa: CASSFSRAGGNAEAFF
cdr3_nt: TGTGCCAGCAGTTTTTCTAGGGCGGGGGGCAACGCTGAAGCTTTCTTT

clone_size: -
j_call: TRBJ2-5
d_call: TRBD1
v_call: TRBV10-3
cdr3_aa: CAISGRTGTLQETQYF
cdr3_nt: TGTGCCATCAGTGGAAGGACAGGGACTCTCCAAGAGACCCAGTACTTC

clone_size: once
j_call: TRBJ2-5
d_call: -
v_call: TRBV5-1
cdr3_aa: CASSPGTKEETQYF
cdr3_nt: TGCGCCAGCAGCCCCGGGACAAAAGAAGAGACCCAGTACTTC

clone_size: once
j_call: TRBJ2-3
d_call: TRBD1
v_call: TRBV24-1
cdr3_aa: CATSDSGTGDTQYF
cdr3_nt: TGTGCCACCAGTGATTCCGGGACAGGAGATACGCAGTATTTT

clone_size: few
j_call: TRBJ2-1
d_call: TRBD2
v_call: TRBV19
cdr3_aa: CASSIALAGGPYNEQFF
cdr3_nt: TGTGCCAGTAGTATAGCCCTAGCGGGAGGCCCCTACAATGAGCAGTTCTTC

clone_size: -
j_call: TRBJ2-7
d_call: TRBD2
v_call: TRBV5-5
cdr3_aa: CASSPGPSGGYEQYF
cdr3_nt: TGTGCCAGCAGCCCCGGTCCTAGCGGGGGCTACGAGCAGTACTTC

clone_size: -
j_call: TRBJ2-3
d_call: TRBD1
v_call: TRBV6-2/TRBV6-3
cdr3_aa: CASSPGQGRDTQYF
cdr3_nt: TGTGCCAGCAGCCCCGGACAGGGGCGAGATACGCAGTATTTT

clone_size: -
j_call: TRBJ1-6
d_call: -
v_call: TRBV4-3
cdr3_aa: CASSQEAAASTSPLHF
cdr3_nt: TGCGCCAGCAGCCAAGAGGCCGCCGCTAGTACGTCACCCCTCCACTTT

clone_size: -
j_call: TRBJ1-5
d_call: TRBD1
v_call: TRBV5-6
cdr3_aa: CASSSWTGILVNQPQHF
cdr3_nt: TGTGCCAGCAGCTCCTGGACAGGGATTCTTGTCAATCAGCCCCAGCATTTT

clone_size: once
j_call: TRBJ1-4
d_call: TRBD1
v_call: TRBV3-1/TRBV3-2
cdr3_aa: CASSQRTGGSEKLFF
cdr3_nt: TGTGCCAGCAGCCAAAGGACAGGGGGCTCTGAAAAACTGTTTTTT

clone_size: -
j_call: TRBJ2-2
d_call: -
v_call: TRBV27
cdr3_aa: CASIGQNTGELFF
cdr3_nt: TGTGCCAGCATAGGACAGAACACCGGGGAGCTGTTTTTT

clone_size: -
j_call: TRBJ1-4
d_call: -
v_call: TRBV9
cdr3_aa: CASSVGGESTFNEKLFF
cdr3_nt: TGTGCCAGCAGCGTAGGCGGGGAGTCGACTTTTAATGAAAAACTGTTTTTT

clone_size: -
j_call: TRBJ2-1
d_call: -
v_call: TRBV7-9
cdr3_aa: CASSLERSYNEQFF
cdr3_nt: TGTGCCAGCAGCTTAGAGCGGTCCTACAATGAGCAGTTCTTC

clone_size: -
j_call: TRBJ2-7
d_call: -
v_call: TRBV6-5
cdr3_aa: CASSIAGEQYF
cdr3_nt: TGTGCCAGCAGCATCGCGGGCGAGCAGTACTTC

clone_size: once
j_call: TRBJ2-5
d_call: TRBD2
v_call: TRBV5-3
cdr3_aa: CARIPGEGLETQYF
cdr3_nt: TGTGCCAGAATCCCGGGGGAGGGGCTAGAGACCCAGTACTTC

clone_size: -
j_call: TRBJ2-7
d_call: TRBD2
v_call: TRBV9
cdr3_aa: CASSVGGRAYEQYF
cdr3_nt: TGTGCCAGCAGCGTCGGCGGGAGGGCCTACGAGCAGTACTTC

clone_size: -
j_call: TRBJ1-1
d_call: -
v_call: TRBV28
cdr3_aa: CASSYSSGTEAFF
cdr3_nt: TGTGCCAGCAGCTATTCTTCGGGGACTGAAGCTTTCTTT

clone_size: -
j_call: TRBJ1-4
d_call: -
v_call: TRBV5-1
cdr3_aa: CASSRGAGAGTNEKLFF
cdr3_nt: TGCGCCAGCAGCCGGGGTGCGGGGGCAGGAACTAATGAAAAACTGTTTTTT

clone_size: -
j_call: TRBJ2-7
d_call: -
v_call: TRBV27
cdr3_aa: CASSPRRQGGREQYF
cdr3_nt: TGTGCCAGCAGTCCCCGGCGCCAGGGTGGGCGCGAGCAGTACTTC

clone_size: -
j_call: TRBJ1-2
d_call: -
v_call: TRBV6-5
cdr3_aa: CASSYSRDYGYTF
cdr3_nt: TGTGCCAGCAGTTACAGCCGGGACTATGGCTACACCTTC

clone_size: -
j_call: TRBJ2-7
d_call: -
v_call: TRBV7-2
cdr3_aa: CASSLAGLLGEQYF
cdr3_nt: TGTGCCAGCAGCTTGGCGGGGCTGTTGGGCGAGCAGTACTTC

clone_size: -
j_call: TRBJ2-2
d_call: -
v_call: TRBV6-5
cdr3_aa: CASSRGSGELFF
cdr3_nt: TGTGCCAGCAGTAGGGGGTCCGGGGAGCTGTTTTTT

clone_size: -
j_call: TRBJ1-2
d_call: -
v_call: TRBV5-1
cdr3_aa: CASSLAGTLDYGYTF
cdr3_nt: TGCGCCAGCAGCTTGGCCGGGACACTCGACTATGGCTACACCTTC

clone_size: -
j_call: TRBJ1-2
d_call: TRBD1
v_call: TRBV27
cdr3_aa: CASSYQQGGGYTF
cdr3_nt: TGTGCCAGCAGTTACCAACAGGGGGGAGGCTACACCTTC

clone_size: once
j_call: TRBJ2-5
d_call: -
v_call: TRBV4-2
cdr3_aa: CASSQVLAEETQYF
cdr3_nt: TGTGCCAGCAGCCAAGTTTTAGCGGAAGAGACCCAGTACTTC

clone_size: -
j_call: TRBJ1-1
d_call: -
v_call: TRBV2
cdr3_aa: CASSGPRGTEAFF
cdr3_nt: TGTGCCAGCAGCGGTCCCCGGGGCACTGAAGCTTTCTTT

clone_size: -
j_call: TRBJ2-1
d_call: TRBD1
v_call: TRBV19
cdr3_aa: CASSIGPGQGAYNEQFF
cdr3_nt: TGTGCCAGTAGTATAGGGCCGGGACAGGGGGCTTACAATGAGCAGTTCTTC

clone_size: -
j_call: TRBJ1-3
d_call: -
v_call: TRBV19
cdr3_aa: CASSIDPTGNTIYF
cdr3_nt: TGTGCCAGTAGTATAGACCCTACGGGAAACACCATATATTTT

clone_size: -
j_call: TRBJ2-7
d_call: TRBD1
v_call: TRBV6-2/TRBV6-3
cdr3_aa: CASSYSRGTGGNEQYF
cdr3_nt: TGTGCCAGCAGTTACTCGAGGGGGACAGGGGGCAACGAGCAGTACTTC

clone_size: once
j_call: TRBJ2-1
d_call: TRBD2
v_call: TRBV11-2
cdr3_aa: CASSLELAGVEQFF
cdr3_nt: TGTGCCAGCAGCTTGGAACTAGCGGGAGTTGAGCAGTTCTTC

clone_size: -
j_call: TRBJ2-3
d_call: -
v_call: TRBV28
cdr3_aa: CASGISGAARDTQYF
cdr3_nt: TGTGCCAGCGGAATAAGTGGGGCTGCAAGGGATACGCAGTATTTT

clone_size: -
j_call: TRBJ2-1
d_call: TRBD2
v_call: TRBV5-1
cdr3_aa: CASSPGTSGTRSYNEQFF
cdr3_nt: TGCGCCAGCAGCCCCGGGACTAGCGGAACCCGCTCCTACAATGAGCAGTTCTTC

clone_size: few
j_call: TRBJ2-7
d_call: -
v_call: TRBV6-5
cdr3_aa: CASSLDSRYEQYF
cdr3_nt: TGTGCCAGCAGTTTGGACAGTCGCTACGAGCAGTACTTC

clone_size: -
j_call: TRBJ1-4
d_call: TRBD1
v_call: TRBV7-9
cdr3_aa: CASSSSPGGTNEKLFF
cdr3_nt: TGTGCCAGCAGCTCGTCCCCAGGGGGCACTAATGAAAAACTGTTTTTT

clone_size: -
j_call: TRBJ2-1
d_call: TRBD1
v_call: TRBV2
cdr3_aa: CASSEGQGREQFF
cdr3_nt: TGTGCCAGCAGTGAAGGACAGGGGCGTGAGCAGTTCTTC

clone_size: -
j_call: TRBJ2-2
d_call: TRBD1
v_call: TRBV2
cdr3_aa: CASSMDRGAGELFF
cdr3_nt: TGTGCCAGCAGCATGGACAGGGGGGCCGGGGAGCTGTTTTTT

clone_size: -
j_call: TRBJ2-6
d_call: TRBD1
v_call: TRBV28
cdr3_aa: CATKEPGQGVGAGANVLTF
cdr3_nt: TGTGCCACCAAGGAACCGGGACAGGGGGTGGGCGCTGGGGCCAACGTCCTGACTTTC